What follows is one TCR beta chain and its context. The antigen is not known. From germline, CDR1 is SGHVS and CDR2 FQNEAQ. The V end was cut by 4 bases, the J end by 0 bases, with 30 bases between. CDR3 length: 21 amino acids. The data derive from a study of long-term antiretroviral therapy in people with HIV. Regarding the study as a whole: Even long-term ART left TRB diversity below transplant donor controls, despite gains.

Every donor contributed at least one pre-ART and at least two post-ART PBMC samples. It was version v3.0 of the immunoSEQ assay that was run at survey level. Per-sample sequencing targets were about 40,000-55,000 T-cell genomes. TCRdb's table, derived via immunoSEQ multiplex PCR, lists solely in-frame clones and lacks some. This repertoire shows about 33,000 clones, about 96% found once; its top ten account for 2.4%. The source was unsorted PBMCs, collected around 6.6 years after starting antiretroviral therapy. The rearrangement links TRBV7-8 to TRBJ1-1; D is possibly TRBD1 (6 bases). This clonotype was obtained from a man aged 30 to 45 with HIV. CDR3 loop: CASSSVRGLPGTKNMNTEAFF. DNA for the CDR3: TGTGCCAGCAGCTCCGTACGGGGGCTTCCCGGGACAAAAAACATGAACACTGAAGCTTTCTTT.